This T cell receptor beta chain was recovered during a study of shared clonotypes between healthy human individuals. The CDR3 has 17 residues. V shed 3 bases and J shed 1 base, with 16 bases lying between them. The V gene's germline CDR1 is SGHAT and CDR2 FQNNGV. The protocol was immunoSEQ multiplex PCR, while the TCRdb copy is restricted to in-frame clones and leaves out a portion. The sample consists of around 2.5 million clones, approximately 93% of them appearing once. The sequenced sample consisted of naive CD4+ T cells from PBMCs. Regarding subset: CD45RA+ positively selected. The V and J genes are TRBV11-2 and TRBJ2-1, with D tentatively TRBD1 (6 bases). The receptor was derived from a man aged 18 to 30 in good health. Some clones in this sample may be carry-over from other donors' samples. The CDR3 loop is CASSFGQGSLSYNEQFF. The DNA for the CDR3 is TGTGCCAGCAGCTTCGGCCAGGGGTCCCTATCCTACAATGAGCAGTTCTTC.